The 12 T cell receptor beta chains reported below all come from one sample, sequenced in a study of regulatory T cells in long-lasting Graves disease. Sequencing libraries for TCR beta were prepared with iRepertoire HTBI primers and Arm-PCR of CDR3 regions. MiXCR was run by TCRdb on the multiplex PCR reads, yielding one entry per CDR3 protein. The top ten clones hold 20% to 25% of a sample with some 350,000 distinct CDR3 sequences, 15% to 20% of them seen once. Specified time point: newly diagnosed GD, antithyroid drugs for less than 3 months. After RNA was extracted from PBMCs, the TCR library was made from it. A further study also used this sample, focusing on T cells in Graves' hyperthyroidism and ophthalmopathy.

The material was peripheral blood mononuclear cells (PBMCs), obtained at new diagnosis, from a patient treated with antithyroid drugs. These TCRs come from a woman younger than 30 with Graves disease.

The chain is built from TRBV5-1 and TRBJ2-6, with D maybe TRBD2 (5 bases). The CDR3 loop spans 17 amino acids. Trimming took off 5 bases at V and 4 bases at J, with 19 bases between the two ends. Germline V gene data show CDR1 as SGHRS and CDR2 as YFSETQ. CDR3 nucleotide sequence: TGCGCCAGCAGTTCCCTTCCTCGGGGTGGAGGGGCCAACGTCCTGACTTTC. Translating gives CASSSLPRGGGANVLTF.

This sequence joins TRBV5-1 and TRBJ2-1; no definite D call. The length of the CDR3 is 16 residues. The germline gives CDR1 SGHRS, CDR2 YFSETQ. Trimming cost V 4 bases and J 1 base, with 15 bases left between them. The CDR3 loop is CASSSQDLLSYNEQFF. The CDR3 DNA sequence: TGCGCCAGCAGCAGCCAAGATCTGCTTTCCTACAATGAGCAGTTCTTC.

This clonotype was observed many times. The chain has TRBV7-9 and TRBJ2-7, with 9 bases aligning to TRBD1. CDR1 is SEHNR, CDR2 FQNEAQ, per germline (reference sequence). V trimming: 6 bases; J trimming: 4 bases; junction bases outside the gene matches: 7. The CDR3 sequence is 14 residues long. DNA of the CDR3: TGTGCCAGCAGGGCGGGCGGGACAGGGTACGAGCAGTACTTC. Amino acids: CASRAGGTGYEQYF. The entire variable domain, with the rest obtained from reference TRBV7-9 and TRBJ2-7, is as follows: DTGVSQNPRHKITKRGQNVTFRCDPISEHNRLYWYRQTLGQGPEFLTYFQNEAQLEKSRLLSDRFSAERPKGSFSTLEIQRTEQGDSAMYLCASRAGGTGYEQYFGPGTRLTVT.

This sequence joins TRBV4-1 and TRBJ1-5; D is unclear. V dropped 0 bases and J dropped 0 bases, with 9 bases sitting between them. The CDR3 spans 16 residues. Germline CDR1 reads MGHRA; CDR2 reads YSYEKL. The CDR3 loop is CASSQDGGFSNQPQHF. In DNA form, the CDR3 reads TGCGCCAGCAGCCAAGATGGCGGGTTTAGCAATCAGCCCCAGCATTTT.

This clonotype has more than one count but fewer than ten. The rearrangement joins TRBV15 to TRBJ1-6; 7 positions agree with TRBD1. Germline lookup yields CDR1 LNHNV and CDR2 YYDKDF (reference sequence). The V gene end was trimmed by 9 bases and the J gene end by 8 bases; junction bases not matched to a gene: 10. This CDR3 is built from 14 residues. This CDR3 reads CATGGVRGDSPLHF. The CDR3 coding sequence is TGTGCCACAGGCGGTGTCAGGGGGGATTCACCCCTCCACTTT.

This clonotype was recorded many times. The chain recombines TRBV5-1 with TRBJ1-6, with D possibly TRBD1 on 5 matching bases. The CDR3 runs 15 residues. Trimming left V 7 bases short and J 2 bases short, with 13 bases between. Germline V gene lookup returns CDR1 SGHRS and CDR2 YFSETQ. CDR3 nucleotides: TGCGCCAGCGGCCCCGGGGGGGCCTATAATTCACCCCTCCACTTT. This encodes CASGPGGAYNSPLHF.

This clonotype was seen ten or more times. This rearrangement joins TRBV28 to TRBJ2-3; possibly TRBD1 for D (5 bases). V dropped 5 bases and J dropped 0 bases, with 15 bases sitting between them. Germline values: CDR1 MDHEN, CDR2 SYDVKM. This CDR3 is 16 amino acids long. CDR3: CASSLFGGASTDTQYF. The CDR3 nucleotides read TGTGCCAGCAGTCTCTTTGGTGGGGCTAGCACAGATACGCAGTATTTT.

The chain employs TRBV20-1 and TRBJ2-7; 9 nucleotides match TRBD2. Germline loops: CDR1 DFQATT, CDR2 SNEGSKA (reference sequence). The CDR3 length is 17 residues. The V segment lost 3 bases and the J segment 2 bases; nucleotides outside the gene matches: 14. The CDR3 sequence is CSASPLIASGIPYEQYF. For the CDR3, the DNA is TGCAGTGCTAGCCCCCTCATTGCTAGCGGGATACCCTACGAGCAGTACTTC.

This chain links TRBV20-1 with TRBJ1-2; 9 bases are shared with TRBD1. The J segment lost 9 bases and the V segment lost 6 bases, leaving 17 bases of the junction unmatched. The CDR3 spans 15 residues. Per the germline V gene, CDR1 is DFQATT and CDR2 is SNEGSKA (reference sequence). The CDR3 here is CSARTGGAWTYCYTF. CDR3 DNA: TGCAGTGCGAGAACAGGGGGCGCCTGGACGTATTGCTACACCTTC.

This clonotype was observed many times. The chain carries TRBV3-1 and TRBJ2-2, with D perhaps TRBD2 (6 bases). CDR3 length: 18 amino acids. V lost 4 bases to trimming and J lost 6 bases, with 24 bases between them. Looked up from germline, CDR1 is LGHDT and CDR2 is YNNKEL (reference sequence). The CDR3 loop reads CASSPASGTFLRAGELFF. CDR3 nucleotides: TGTGCCAGCAGCCCGGCCTCCGGGACTTTCCTCCGGGCCGGGGAGCTGTTTTTT.

The chain couples TRBV28 to TRBJ2-2; D may correspond to TRBD1 or TRBD2 (5 bases each). The length of the CDR3 is 16 residues. Trimming stripped 2 bases from V and 5 bases from J, with 15 bases between. The germline V gene has CDR1 MDHEN and CDR2 SYDVKM. CDR3 region: CASSLPLGTGTGELFF. The CDR3 DNA reads as TGTGCCAGCAGTTTACCTCTAGGGACGGGAACCGGGGAGCTGTTTTTT. Looking up the rest from reference TRBV28 and TRBJ2-2 gives the full variable domain: DVKVTQSSRYLVKRTGEKVFLECVQDMDHENMFWYRQDPGLGLRLIYFSYDVKMKEKGDIPEGYSVSREKKERFSLILESASTNQTSMYLCASSLPLGTGTGELFFGEGSRLTVL.

Only a few counts were recorded for this clonotype. The chain joins TRBV19 to TRBJ1-5; TRBD1 might be the D (5 bases). V shed 7 bases and J shed 3 bases, with 13 bases lying between them. Germline CDR1 LNHDA, CDR2 SQIVND (reference sequence). The CDR3 is made up of 14 amino acids. The CDR3: CASNTGWDNQPQHF. CDR3 sequence (DNA): TGTGCCAGTAACACAGGTTGGGACAATCAGCCCCAGCATTTT. Together with reference TRBV19 and TRBJ1-5, the CDR3 gives the full variable domain: DGGITQSPKYLFRKEGQNVTLSCEQNLNHDAMYWYRQDPGQGLRLIYYSQIVNDFQKGDIAEGYSVSREKKESFPLTVTSAQKNPTAFYLCASNTGWDNQPQHFGDGTRLSIL.